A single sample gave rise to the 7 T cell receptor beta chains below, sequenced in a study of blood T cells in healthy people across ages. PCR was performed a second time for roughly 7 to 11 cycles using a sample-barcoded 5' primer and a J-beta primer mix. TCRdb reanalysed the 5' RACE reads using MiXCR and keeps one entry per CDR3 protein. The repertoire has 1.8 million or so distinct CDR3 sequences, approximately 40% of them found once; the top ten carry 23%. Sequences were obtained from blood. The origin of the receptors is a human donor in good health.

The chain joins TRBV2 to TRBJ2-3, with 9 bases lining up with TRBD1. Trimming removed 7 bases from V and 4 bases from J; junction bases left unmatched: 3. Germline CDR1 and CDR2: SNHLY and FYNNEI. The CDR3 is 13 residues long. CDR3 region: CASMGQGPDTQYF. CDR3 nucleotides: TGTGCCAGCATGGGACAGGGCCCAGATACGCAGTATTTT.

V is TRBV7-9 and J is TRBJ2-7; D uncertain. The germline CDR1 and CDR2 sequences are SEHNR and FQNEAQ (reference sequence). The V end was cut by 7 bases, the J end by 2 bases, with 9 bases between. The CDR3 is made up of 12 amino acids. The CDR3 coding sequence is TGTGCCAGCACCCTCTCCACCTACGAGCAGTACTTC. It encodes CASTLSTYEQYF.

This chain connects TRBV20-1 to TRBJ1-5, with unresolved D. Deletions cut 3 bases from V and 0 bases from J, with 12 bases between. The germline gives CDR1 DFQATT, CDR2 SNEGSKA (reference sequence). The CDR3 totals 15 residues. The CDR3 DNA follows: TGCAGTGCTAGGCTAGGGCCCTATAGCAATCAGCCCCAGCATTTT. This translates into CSARLGPYSNQPQHF.

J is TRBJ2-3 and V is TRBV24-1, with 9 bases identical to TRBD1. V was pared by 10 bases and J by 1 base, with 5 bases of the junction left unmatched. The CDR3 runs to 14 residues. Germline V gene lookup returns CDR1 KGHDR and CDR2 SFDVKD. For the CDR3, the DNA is TGTGCCACGAATGACAGGGGGGGCACAGATACGCAGTATTTT. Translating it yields CATNDRGGTDTQYF.

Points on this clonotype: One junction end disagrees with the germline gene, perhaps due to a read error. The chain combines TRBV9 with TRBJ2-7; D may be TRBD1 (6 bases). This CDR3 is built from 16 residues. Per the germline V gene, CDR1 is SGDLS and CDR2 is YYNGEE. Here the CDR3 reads CANSVDRRSYYNEQYF. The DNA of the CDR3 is TGTGCCAACAGCGTGGACAGAAGGAGCTACTACAATGAGCAGTACTTC.

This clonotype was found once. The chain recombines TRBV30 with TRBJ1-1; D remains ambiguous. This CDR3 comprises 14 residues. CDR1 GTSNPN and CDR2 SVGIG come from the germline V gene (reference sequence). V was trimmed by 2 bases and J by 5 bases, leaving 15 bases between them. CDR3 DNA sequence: TGTGCCTGGAGTCAGACACCGGAGCGAACTGAAGCTTTCTTT. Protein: CAWSQTPERTEAFF.

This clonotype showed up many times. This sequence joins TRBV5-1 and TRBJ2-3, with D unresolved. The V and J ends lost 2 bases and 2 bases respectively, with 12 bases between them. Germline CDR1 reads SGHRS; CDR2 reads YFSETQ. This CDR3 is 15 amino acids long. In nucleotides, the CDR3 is TGCGCCAGCAGCTTTTTGAGAACTGACACAGATACGCAGTATTTT. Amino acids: CASSFLRTDTDTQYF.